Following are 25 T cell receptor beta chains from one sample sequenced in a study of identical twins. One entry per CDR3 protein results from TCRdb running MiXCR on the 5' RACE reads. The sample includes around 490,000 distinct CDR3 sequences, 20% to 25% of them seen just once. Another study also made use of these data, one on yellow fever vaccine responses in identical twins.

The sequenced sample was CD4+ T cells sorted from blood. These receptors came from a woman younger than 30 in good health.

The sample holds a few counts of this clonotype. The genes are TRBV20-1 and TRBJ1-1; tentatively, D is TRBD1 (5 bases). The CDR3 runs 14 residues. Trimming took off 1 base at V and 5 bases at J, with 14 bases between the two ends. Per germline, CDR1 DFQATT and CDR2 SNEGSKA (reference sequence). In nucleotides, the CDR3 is TGCAGTGCTAGAGGGGGTGGGGCGCGGACTGAAGCTTTCTTT. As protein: CSARGGGARTEAFF.

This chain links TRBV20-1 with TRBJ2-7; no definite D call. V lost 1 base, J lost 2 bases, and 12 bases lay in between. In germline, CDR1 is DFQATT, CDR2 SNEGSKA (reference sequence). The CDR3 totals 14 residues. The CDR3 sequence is CSARAWASPYEQYF. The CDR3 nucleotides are TGCAGTGCTAGAGCGTGGGCCAGCCCCTACGAGCAGTACTTC.

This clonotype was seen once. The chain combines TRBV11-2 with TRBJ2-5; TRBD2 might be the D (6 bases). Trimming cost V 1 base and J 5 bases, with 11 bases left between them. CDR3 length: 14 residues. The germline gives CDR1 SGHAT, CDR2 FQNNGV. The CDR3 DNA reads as TGTGCCAGCAGCTTAGGCTCCGCGGGGGAGACCCAGTACTTC. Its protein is CASSLGSAGETQYF.

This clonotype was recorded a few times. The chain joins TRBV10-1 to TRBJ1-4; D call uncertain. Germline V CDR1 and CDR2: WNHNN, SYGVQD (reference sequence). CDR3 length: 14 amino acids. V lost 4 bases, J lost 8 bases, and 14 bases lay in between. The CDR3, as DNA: TGCGCCAGCAGTGCTAATCGAGGTCGCGAAAAACTGTTTTTT. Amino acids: CASSANRGREKLFF.

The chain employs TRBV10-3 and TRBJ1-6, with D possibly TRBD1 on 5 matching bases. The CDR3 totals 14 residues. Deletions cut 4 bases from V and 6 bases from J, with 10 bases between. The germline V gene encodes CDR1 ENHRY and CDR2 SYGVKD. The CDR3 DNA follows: TGTGCCATCAGTGCAGGGATGGGTAATTCACCCCTCCACTTT. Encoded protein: CAISAGMGNSPLHF.

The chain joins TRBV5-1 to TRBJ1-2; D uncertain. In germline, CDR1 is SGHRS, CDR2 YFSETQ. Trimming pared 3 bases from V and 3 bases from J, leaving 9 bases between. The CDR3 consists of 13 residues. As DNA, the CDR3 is TGCGCCAGCAGCTCCACAGCCTACTATGGCTACACCTTC. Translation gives CASSSTAYYGYTF.

CDR3 in DNA: TGTGCCAGTAGTCTGCTAATCACAGATACGCAGTATTTT. It translates to CASSLLITDTQYF. The V and J genes are TRBV19 and TRBJ2-3; D not resolved. CDR1 LNHDA and CDR2 SQIVND come from the germline V gene (reference sequence). This CDR3 spans 13 amino acids. Trimming removed 5 bases from V and 2 bases from J, with 8 bases in between.

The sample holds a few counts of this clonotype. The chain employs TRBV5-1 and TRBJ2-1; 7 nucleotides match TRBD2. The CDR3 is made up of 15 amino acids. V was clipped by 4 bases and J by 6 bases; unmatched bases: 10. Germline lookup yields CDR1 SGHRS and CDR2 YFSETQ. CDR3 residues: CASSPTSTTFNEQFF. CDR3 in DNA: TGCGCCAGCAGCCCGACTAGCACCACTTTCAATGAGCAGTTCTTC.

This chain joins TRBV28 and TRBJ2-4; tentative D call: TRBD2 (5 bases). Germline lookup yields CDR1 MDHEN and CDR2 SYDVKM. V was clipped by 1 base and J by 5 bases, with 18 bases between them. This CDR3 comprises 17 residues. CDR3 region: CASSLFMFRGRENIQYF. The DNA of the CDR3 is TGTGCCAGCAGTTTATTCATGTTTCGAGGGCGTGAAAACATTCAGTACTTC. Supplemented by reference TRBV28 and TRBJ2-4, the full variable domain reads DVKVTQSSRYLVKRTGEKVFLECVQDMDHENMFWYRQDPGLGLRLIYFSYDVKMKEKGDIPEGYSVSREKKERFSLILESASTNQTSMYLCASSLFMFRGRENIQYFGAGTRLSVL.

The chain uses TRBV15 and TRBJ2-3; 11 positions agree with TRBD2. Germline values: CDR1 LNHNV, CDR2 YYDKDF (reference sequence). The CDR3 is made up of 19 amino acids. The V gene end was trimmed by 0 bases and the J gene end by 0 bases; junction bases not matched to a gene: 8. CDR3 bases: TGTGCCACCAGCAGAGATTGGGGGACTAGCGGATATAGCACAGATACGCAGTATTTT. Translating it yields CATSRDWGTSGYSTDTQYF.

The CDR3 region has the DNA TGTGCCAGCAGCCCCGAGCCGGGTTTGCGACAGGTGGCTTCCTACGAGCAGTACTTC. Protein: CASSPEPGLRQVASYEQYF. The chain couples TRBV4-2 to TRBJ2-7, with D perhaps matching TRBD1 (6 bases). There are 19 residues in the CDR3. The V end was cut by 4 bases, the J end by 1 base, with 26 bases between. Germline assignment: CDR1 LGHNA and CDR2 YNFKEQ.

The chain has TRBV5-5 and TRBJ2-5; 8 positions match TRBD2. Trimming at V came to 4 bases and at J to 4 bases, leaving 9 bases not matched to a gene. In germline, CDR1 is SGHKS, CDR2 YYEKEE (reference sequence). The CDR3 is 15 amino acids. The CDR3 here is CASSPGGAPRETQYF. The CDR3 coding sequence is TGTGCCAGCAGCCCGGGGGGGGCGCCAAGAGAGACCCAGTACTTC.

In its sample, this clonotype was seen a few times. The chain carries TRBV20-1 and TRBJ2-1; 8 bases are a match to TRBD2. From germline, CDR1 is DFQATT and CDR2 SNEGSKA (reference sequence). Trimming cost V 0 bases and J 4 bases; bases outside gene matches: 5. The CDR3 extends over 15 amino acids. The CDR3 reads CSARDSGDIYNEQFF. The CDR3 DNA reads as TGCAGTGCTAGAGATAGCGGGGATATTTACAATGAGCAGTTCTTC.

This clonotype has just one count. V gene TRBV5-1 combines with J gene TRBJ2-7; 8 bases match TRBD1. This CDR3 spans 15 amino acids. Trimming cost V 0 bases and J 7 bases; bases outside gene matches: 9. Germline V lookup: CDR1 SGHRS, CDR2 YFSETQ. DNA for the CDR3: TGCGCCAGCAGCTTGGAGAGGACAGGGACCCGAGAGCAGTACTTC. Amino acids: CASSLERTGTREQYF.

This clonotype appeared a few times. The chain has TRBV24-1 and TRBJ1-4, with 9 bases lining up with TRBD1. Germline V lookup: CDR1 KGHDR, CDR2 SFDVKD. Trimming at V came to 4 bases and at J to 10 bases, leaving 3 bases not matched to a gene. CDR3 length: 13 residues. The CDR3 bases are TGTGCCACCAGTGACGGACAGGGGAGAAAACTGTTTTTT. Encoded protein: CATSDGQGRKLFF.

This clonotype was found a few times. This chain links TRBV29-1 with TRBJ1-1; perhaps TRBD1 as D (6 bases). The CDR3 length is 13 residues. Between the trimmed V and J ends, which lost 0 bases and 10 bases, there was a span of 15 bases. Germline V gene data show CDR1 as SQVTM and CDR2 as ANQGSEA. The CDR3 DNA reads TGCAGCGTTGAAGATCGTCGGACAGAGGGAGCTTTCTTT. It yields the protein CSVEDRRTEGAFF.

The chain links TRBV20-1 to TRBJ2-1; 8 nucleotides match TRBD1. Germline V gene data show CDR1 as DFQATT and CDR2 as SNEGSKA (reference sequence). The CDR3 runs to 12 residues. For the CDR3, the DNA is TGCGGTGGCAGGGGGCGGGTAGATGAGCAGTTCTTC. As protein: CGGRGRVDEQFF.

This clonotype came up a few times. The CDR3 reads CSARSQGNGYTF. The CDR3 DNA sequence: TGCAGTGCTAGATCACAGGGGAATGGCTACACCTTC. The gene calls are TRBV20-1 and TRBJ1-2; 7 positions match TRBD1. V lost 2 bases, J lost 6 bases, and 3 bases stayed unmatched. Germline assignment: CDR1 DFQATT and CDR2 SNEGSKA (reference sequence). The CDR3 spans 12 residues.

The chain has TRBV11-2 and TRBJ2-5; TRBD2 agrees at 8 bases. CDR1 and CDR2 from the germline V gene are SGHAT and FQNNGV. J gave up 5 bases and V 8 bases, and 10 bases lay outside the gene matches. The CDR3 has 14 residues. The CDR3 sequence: CASSQGLVSETQYF. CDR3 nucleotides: TGTGCCAGCTCCCAGGGACTAGTTTCGGAGACCCAGTACTTC.

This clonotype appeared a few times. The CDR3 DNA is TGTGCCACCAGGACTAGGGCCAACACCGGGGAGCTGTTTTTT. Its protein is CATRTRANTGELFF. The chain combines TRBV24-1 with TRBJ2-2; D perhaps matches TRBD2 (6 bases). The V end lost 7 bases, the J end lost 2 bases, and 10 bases lay between the germline ends. CDR1 is KGHDR and CDR2 is SFDVKD in the germline V gene. The CDR3 loop spans 14 amino acids.

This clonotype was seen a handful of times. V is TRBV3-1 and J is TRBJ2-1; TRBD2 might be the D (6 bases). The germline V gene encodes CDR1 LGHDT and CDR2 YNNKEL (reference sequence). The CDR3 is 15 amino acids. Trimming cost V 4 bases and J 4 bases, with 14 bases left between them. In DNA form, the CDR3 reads TGTGCCAGCAGCCGCAAGGGACTCGAATACAATGAGCAGTTCTTC. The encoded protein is CASSRKGLEYNEQFF.

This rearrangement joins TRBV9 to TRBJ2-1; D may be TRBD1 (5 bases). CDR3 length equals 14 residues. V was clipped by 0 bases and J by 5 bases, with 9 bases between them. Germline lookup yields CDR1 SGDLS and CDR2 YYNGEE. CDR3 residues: CASSVAPGNNEQFF. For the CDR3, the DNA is TGTGCCAGCAGCGTAGCTCCAGGGAACAATGAGCAGTTCTTC.

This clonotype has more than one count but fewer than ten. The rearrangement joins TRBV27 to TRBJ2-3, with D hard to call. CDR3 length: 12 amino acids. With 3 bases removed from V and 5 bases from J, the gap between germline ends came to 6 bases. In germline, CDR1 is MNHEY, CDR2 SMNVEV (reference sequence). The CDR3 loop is CASSFWGDTQYF. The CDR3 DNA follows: TGTGCCAGCAGTTTTTGGGGAGATACGCAGTATTTT.

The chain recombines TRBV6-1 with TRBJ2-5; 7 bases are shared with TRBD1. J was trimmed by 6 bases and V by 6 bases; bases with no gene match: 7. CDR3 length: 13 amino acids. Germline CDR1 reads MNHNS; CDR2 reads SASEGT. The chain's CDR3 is CASRTGTLKTQYF. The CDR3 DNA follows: TGTGCCAGCAGGACAGGGACGTTAAAGACCCAGTACTTC.

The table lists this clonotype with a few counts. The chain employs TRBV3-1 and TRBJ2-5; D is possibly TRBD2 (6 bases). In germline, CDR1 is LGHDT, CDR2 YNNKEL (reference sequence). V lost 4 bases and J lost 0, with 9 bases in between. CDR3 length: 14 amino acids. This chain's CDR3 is CASSPWRDQETQYF. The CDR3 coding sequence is TGTGCCAGCAGCCCCTGGAGGGACCAAGAGACCCAGTACTTC.